Listed here are 31 T cell receptor beta chains from one sample, sequenced in a study of regulatory T cells in long-lasting Graves disease. Noted time point: persistent/refractory GD, antithyroid drugs over 5 years with positive TRAb. Following extraction of RNA from PBMCs, that RNA was used to make the TCR library. Arm-PCR of CDR3 regions and iRepertoire HTBI primers were the basis on which TCR beta libraries were built. Each CDR3 protein is one row after TCRdb ran MiXCR on the multiplex PCR reads. The sample includes about 430,000 distinct CDR3 sequences, under 25% of them seen just once. Sequencing used peripheral blood mononuclear cells (PBMCs), obtained when the disease was refractory, from a patient treated with antithyroid drugs. The receptors come from a female donor with Graves disease.

The chain recombines TRBV10-3 with TRBJ2-1, with 13 bases aligning to TRBD2. V lost 0 bases, J lost 2 bases, and 10 bases stayed unmatched. This CDR3 comprises 20 residues. The germline V gene encodes CDR1 ENHRY and CDR2 SYGVKD. CDR3 sequence reads: CAISESELAGGPRPYNEQFF. The CDR3 DNA reads TGTGCCATCAGTGAGTCTGAACTAGCGGGAGGGCCCAGGCCCTACAATGAGCAGTTCTTC.

Notes on this clonotype: Compared with germline, one end of the junction differs, possibly owing to a read error. This sequence joins TRBV7-7 and TRBJ1-3; D might be TRBD1 (5 bases). Per germline, CDR1 SSHAT and CDR2 FNYEAQ (reference sequence). The CDR3 is 13 amino acids. The CDR3 DNA sequence: TGTGCTAGCAGCTTAAGCGGGGGAAACGCCATATATTTT. Its protein product is CASSLSGGNAIYF.

The chain employs TRBV11-1 and TRBJ2-1; D ambiguous. The V gene lost 5 bases and the J gene lost 7 bases, with 9 bases spanning the gap. Germline V gives CDR1 SGHAT, CDR2 FQDESV (reference sequence). The CDR3 loop spans 12 amino acids. The CDR3 loop is CASSRESNEQFF. DNA of the CDR3: TGTGCCAGCAGCCGCGAGAGTAATGAGCAGTTCTTC.

The sample holds many counts of this clonotype. The rearrangement uses TRBV12-3 or TRBV12-4 and TRBJ1-1; TRBD1 agrees at 8 bases. CDR3 length: 14 residues. The V gene end was trimmed by 3 bases and the J gene end by 3 bases; junction bases not matched to a gene: 3. The CDR3 DNA sequence: TGTGCCAGCAGTTTGCAGGGGGCATACACTGAAGCTTTCTTT. Protein sequence: CASSLQGAYTEAFF.

The chain links TRBV7-8 to TRBJ2-7; the match to TRBD2 covers 7 bases. Germline CDR1 is SGHVS and CDR2 is FQNEAQ. This CDR3 region has 14 residues. J lost 2 bases, V lost 5 bases, and 6 bases had no gene match. The CDR3 DNA reads TGTGCCAGCAGCCCCGGGACTAACGCCTACGAGCAGTACTTC. This gives the protein CASSPGTNAYEQYF.

At least ten counts were recorded for this clonotype. The V call is TRBV28, the J call TRBJ1-1, with D hard to call. Germline V lookup: CDR1 MDHEN, CDR2 SYDVKM. The CDR3 is 16 residues long. Trimming pared 3 bases from V and 4 bases from J, leaving 18 bases between. The CDR3 sequence is CASSLRAGGDGTEAFF. The CDR3 bases are TGTGCCAGCAGTTTGAGGGCAGGAGGTGATGGCACTGAAGCTTTCTTT.

This clonotype has a count of ten or more. The chain joins TRBV3-1 to TRBJ2-5; the D is unclear. The CDR3 totals 12 residues. V lost 5 bases and J 5 bases, leaving 9 bases between the germline ends. The germline V gene has CDR1 LGHDT and CDR2 YNNKEL (reference sequence). The CDR3 here is CASSTHEETQYF. Written as DNA, the CDR3 is TGTGCCAGCAGCACCCATGAGGAGACCCAGTACTTC.

Points on this clonotype: A much larger clone differs from this one at a single base, so this may be a read error. The CDR3 loop reads CASSREARQPQHF. The DNA of the CDR3 is TGTGCCAGCAGCAGAGAGGCGCGACAGCCCCAGCATTTT. The chain recombines TRBV2 with TRBJ1-5; no reliable D call. V lost 6 bases and J 7 bases, leaving 13 bases between the germline ends. The CDR3 spans 13 residues. Germline CDR1 and CDR2: SNHLY and FYNNEI.

This clonotype came up many times. The V call is TRBV3-1, the J call TRBJ2-4; D gene ambiguous. This CDR3 has 15 amino acids. Trimming took 1 base from V and 1 from J, leaving 8 bases between them. The germline gives CDR1 LGHDT, CDR2 YNNKEL (reference sequence). The CDR3 loop is CASSQAGLAKNIQYF. For the CDR3, the DNA is TGTGCCAGCAGCCAAGCTGGGTTGGCCAAAAACATTCAGTACTTC.

This clonotype was observed at least ten times. The chain carries TRBV2 and TRBJ1-1; 8 nucleotides line up with TRBD1. V lost 7 bases, J lost 5 bases, and 6 bases stayed unmatched. The CDR3 spans 13 residues. Germline V lookup: CDR1 SNHLY, CDR2 FYNNEI. The CDR3 region is CASIGTGGTEAFF. The CDR3 DNA is TGTGCCAGCATTGGGACAGGTGGTACTGAAGCTTTCTTT.

This clonotype occurred many times. Written as DNA, the CDR3 is TGTGCCAGCAGTGAGAGGACAGGGGAGCAGTACTTC. It specifies CASSERTGEQYF. The chain recombines TRBV27 with TRBJ2-7; 8 positions match TRBD1. This CDR3 comprises 12 residues. Germline-derived CDR1 and CDR2 are MNHEY and SMNVEV (reference sequence). Trimming at V came to 5 bases and at J to 7 bases, leaving 4 bases not matched to a gene.

V gene TRBV6-1 combines with J gene TRBJ2-4; D unresolved. CDR1 is MNHNS, CDR2 SASEGT, per germline. Trimming removed 6 bases at V and 0 bases at J, with 9 bases between. The CDR3 sequence is 14 residues long. In DNA, the CDR3 is TGTGCCAGCAGCCCCCCGATAGCCAAAAACATTCAGTACTTC. Translating it yields CASSPPIAKNIQYF.

Here the CDR3 DNA reads TGTGCCATCTCCAGCAGGAGTGTTAGCGAGCAGTACTTC. Amino acid sequence: CAISSRSVSEQYF. The chain joins TRBV10-3 to TRBJ2-7; the D is unclear. Germline-derived CDR1 and CDR2 are ENHRY and SYGVKD. The germline V and J ends were trimmed by 8 bases and 6 bases, with 17 bases remaining between them. CDR3 length: 13 amino acids.

This chain connects TRBV30 to TRBJ1-5, with TRBD1 identical over 8 bases. Losses at the gene ends were 1 base for V and 6 bases for J; bases not matched to a gene: 2. The CDR3 length is 13 residues. The germline V gene encodes CDR1 GTSNPN and CDR2 SVGIG (reference sequence). The CDR3 DNA reads as TGTGCCTGGAGTGGACAGGGGAGTCAGCCCCAGCATTTT. This codes for CAWSGQGSQPQHF. The full variable domain, in which reference TRBV30 and TRBJ1-5 provide the parts outside the CDR3, is SQTIHQWPATLVQPVGSPLSLECTVEGTSNPNLYWYRQAAGRGLQLLFYSVGIGQISSEVPQNLSASRPQDRQFILSSKKLLLSDSGFYLCAWSGQGSQPQHFGDGTRLSIL.

About this clonotype itself: This sequence may be a read error, since a much larger clone differs from it by one base. V usage is TRBV6-1 and J usage is TRBJ2-7; 7 bases are shared with TRBD2. The trim removed 8 bases at V and 6 bases at J, leaving 10 bases unmatched. CDR3 length: 13 amino acids. The germline V gene has CDR1 MNHNS and CDR2 SASEGT. CDR3 sequence (DNA): TGTGCCAGCCGGGGGGAGGGCACCTGCGAGCAGTACTTC. Its protein is CASRGEGTCEQYF.

This clonotype was picked up a small number of times. This chain connects TRBV30 to TRBJ1-1; D remains ambiguous. Germline assignment: CDR1 GTSNPN and CDR2 SVGIG (reference sequence). The CDR3 has 13 residues. V was pared by 8 bases and J by 3 bases, with 16 bases between. The CDR3 DNA sequence: TGTGCCAACCAGCGGCAGGCCCACACTGAAGCTTTCTTT. The encoded protein is CANQRQAHTEAFF.

The J gene is TRBJ2-7, the V gene TRBV19, with 9 bases lining up with TRBD1. The CDR3 totals 17 residues. CDR1 is LNHDA, CDR2 SQIVND, per germline (reference sequence). V gave up 5 bases and J gave up 2 bases; unmatched junction bases: 13. Here the CDR3 reads CASSFGTGNLAPYEQYF. The CDR3 DNA follows: TGTGCCAGTAGTTTCGGGACAGGGAACCTTGCCCCCTACGAGCAGTACTTC.

The chain carries TRBV12-3 or TRBV12-4 and TRBJ2-3; 7 bases agree with TRBD2. The CDR3 has 14 amino acids. V was pared by 5 bases and J by 0 bases, with 2 bases of the junction left unmatched. The CDR3 DNA is TGTGCCAGCAGTATTAGCGGGAGCACAGATACGCAGTATTTT. It translates to CASSISGSTDTQYF.

Concerning this clonotype: This CDR3 is missing its conserved last phenylalanine or tryptophan, likely due to a read error. The CDR3 DNA reads as TGCGCCAGCAGCTTGGGAGGTCCGAACACTGAAGCTTTCTCT. Encoded protein: CASSLGGPNTEAFS. The J gene is TRBJ1-1, the V gene TRBV5-1; D remains ambiguous. V was pared by 0 bases and J by 1 base, with 7 bases between. The CDR3 is 14 amino acids. Germline CDR1 SGHRS, CDR2 YFSETQ.

The rearrangement joins TRBV7-3 to TRBJ1-2; D is unresolved. The CDR3 covers 13 residues. Trimming took off 5 bases at V and 8 bases at J, with 15 bases between the two ends. CDR1 and CDR2 (germline): SGHTA, FQGTGA. DNA of the CDR3: TGTGCCAGCAGCCTAGCGGGAGGAGAAGGCTACACCTTC. Amino acids: CASSLAGGEGYTF.

This clonotype was picked up many times. This chain connects TRBV7-9 to TRBJ1-6; no firm D call. Germline values: CDR1 SEHNR, CDR2 FQNEAQ (reference sequence). The CDR3 consists of 15 residues. Between the trimmed V and J ends, which lost 1 base and 2 bases, there was a span of 6 bases. CDR3 loop: CASSLGTTYNSPLHF. The CDR3 DNA sequence: TGTGCCAGCAGCTTAGGCACGACCTATAATTCACCCCTCCACTTT.

This clonotype was observed at least ten times. CDR3 coding DNA: TGCGCCAGCAGCCTTACAGGAGCCGTTAACTATGGCTACACCTTC. Its protein is CASSLTGAVNYGYTF. J is TRBJ1-2 and V is TRBV4-1, with D possibly TRBD1 on 5 matching bases. The CDR3 covers 15 residues. Trimming left V 4 bases short and J 1 base short, with 13 bases between. CDR1 is MGHRA and CDR2 is YSYEKL in the germline V gene.

This clonotype was counted a few times. V usage is TRBV19 and J usage is TRBJ1-5, with 11 nucleotides matching TRBD1. V was clipped by 7 bases and J by 5 bases; unmatched bases: 7. CDR3 length: 15 amino acids. Germline V gives CDR1 LNHDA, CDR2 SQIVND (reference sequence). CDR3 sequence: CASNDRDRGDQPQHF. The CDR3 nucleotides read TGTGCCAGTAACGACCGGGACAGGGGGGATCAGCCCCAGCATTTT.

This clonotype has at least ten counts. This chain's CDR3 is CSASGPETNPSYGYTF. The CDR3 region has the DNA TGCAGTGCTAGTGGGCCAGAGACCAATCCGAGCTATGGCTACACCTTC. The chain recombines TRBV20-1 with TRBJ1-2; D is uncertain. The germline V gene encodes CDR1 DFQATT and CDR2 SNEGSKA (reference sequence). CDR3 size: 16 residues. V was clipped by 3 bases and J by 4 bases, with 21 bases between them.

As to this clonotype: A much larger clonotype is one base distant, so this may be a read error. This chain joins TRBV7-9 and TRBJ1-2; 7 bases match TRBD1. This CDR3 contains 15 residues. Germline CDR1 is SEHNR and CDR2 is FQNEAQ (reference sequence). V lost 5 bases, J lost 3 bases, and 9 bases stayed unmatched. In DNA, the CDR3 is TGTGCCAGCAGCACCGGCCGGGACAGAGACTATGGCTACACCTTC. Translating it yields CASSTGRDRDYGYTF.

This clonotype was detected many times. The rearrangement links TRBV18 to TRBJ2-5; possibly TRBD1 for D (6 bases). Germline loops: CDR1 KGHSH, CDR2 LQKENI. This CDR3 spans 12 amino acids. Trimming removed 3 bases at V and 5 bases at J, with 7 bases between. The CDR3 DNA is TGTGCCAGCTCACCGGACAGTGAGACCCAGTACTTC. Translation gives CASSPDSETQYF.

Only a few counts were recorded for this clonotype. The chain is built from TRBV7-3 and TRBJ2-2; D gene ambiguous. V lost 5 bases and J 1 base, leaving 8 bases between the germline ends. In germline, CDR1 is SGHTA, CDR2 FQGTGA. The CDR3 has 14 residues. The CDR3 spells CASSRGVNTGELFF. The DNA of the CDR3 is TGTGCCAGCAGCCGTGGAGTGAACACCGGGGAGCTGTTTTTT.

CDR3 bases: TGTGCCAGCAGCCGTAGCAGGGGGTACTTCCAAGAGACCCAGTACTTC. It translates to CASSRSRGYFQETQYF. The V call is TRBV14, the J call TRBJ2-5; 7 bases agree with TRBD1. The CDR3 is 16 residues long. Germline V CDR1 and CDR2: SGHDN, FVKESK. The J segment lost 1 base and the V segment lost 4 bases, leaving 9 bases of the junction unmatched.

The chain is built from TRBV15 and TRBJ2-6; D unresolved. CDR3 length: 15 amino acids. V lost 3 bases and J lost 2, with 8 bases in between. CDR1 is LNHNV, CDR2 YYDKDF, per germline (reference sequence). The CDR3 sequence: CATSSVLAGANVLTF. CDR3 nucleotide sequence: TGTGCCACCAGCAGTGTACTTGCTGGGGCCAACGTCCTGACTTTC.

CDR3 nucleotides: TGCGCCAGCAGCAAGGGCAGCGGGAGTTCCTACGAGCAGTACTTC. Translated, it gives CASSKGSGSSYEQYF. J is TRBJ2-7 and V is TRBV4-1; TRBD2 agrees at 8 bases. CDR3 size: 15 residues. Germline loops: CDR1 MGHRA, CDR2 YSYEKL. V trimming: 5 bases; J trimming: 1 base; junction bases outside the gene matches: 7.

The genes are TRBV20-1 and TRBJ2-1; the match to TRBD2 covers 7 bases. Unmatched junction bases numbered 12, after V lost 6 bases and J lost 7 bases. Looked up from germline, CDR1 is DFQATT and CDR2 is SNEGSKA (reference sequence). This CDR3 contains 14 residues. DNA of the CDR3: TGCAGTGCCCCAGCGGGGAGAGAAGGGAATGAGCAGTTCTTC. Its protein product is CSAPAGREGNEQFF.